This T cell receptor (beta chain) came from a study of blood T cell repertoires in COVID-19. Study background: The United States, Italy and Spain were the sources of the acute and convalescent COVID-19 samples.

Only a few counts were recorded for this clone. V gave up 5 bases and J gave up 9 bases, with 11 bases separating them. The CDR3 loop spans 13 amino acids. Germline V gene lookup returns CDR1 SEHNR and CDR2 FQNEAQ (reference sequence). This table comes from immunoSEQ multiplex PCR, and its TCRdb copy is limited to in-frame clones, with some not included. The sample includes tens of thousands of clones, roughly four fifths of them seen just once. This receptor was taken from a man in his sixties or seventies with active or convalescent COVID-19. The chain is built from TRBV7-9 and TRBJ1-6; D is uncertain. Material for sequencing was peripheral blood. CDR3 nucleotide sequence: TGTGCCAGCAGCCTAAGCGTGGGTTCACCCCTCCACTTT. Translating it yields CASSLSVGSPLHF.